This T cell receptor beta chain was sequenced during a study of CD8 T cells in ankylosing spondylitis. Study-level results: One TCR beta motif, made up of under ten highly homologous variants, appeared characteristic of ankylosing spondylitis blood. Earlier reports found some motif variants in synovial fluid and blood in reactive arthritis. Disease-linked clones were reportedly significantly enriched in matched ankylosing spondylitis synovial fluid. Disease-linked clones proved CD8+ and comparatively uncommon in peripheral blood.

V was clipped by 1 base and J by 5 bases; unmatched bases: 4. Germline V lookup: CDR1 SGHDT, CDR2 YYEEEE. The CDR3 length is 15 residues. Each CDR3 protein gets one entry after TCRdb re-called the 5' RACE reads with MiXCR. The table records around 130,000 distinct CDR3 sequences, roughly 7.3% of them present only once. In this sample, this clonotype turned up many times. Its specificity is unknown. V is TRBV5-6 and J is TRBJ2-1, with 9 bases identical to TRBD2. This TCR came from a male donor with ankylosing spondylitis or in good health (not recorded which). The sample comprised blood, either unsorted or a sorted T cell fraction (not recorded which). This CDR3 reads CASSLKTSGDNEQFF. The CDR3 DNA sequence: TGTGCCAGCAGCTTGAAGACTAGCGGAGACAATGAGCAGTTCTTC.